These 10 T cell receptor beta chains originate from one sample sequenced in a study of cytomegalovirus exposure and HLA in healthy donors. PCR amplification relied on 60 Vbeta primers (plus 13 Jbeta primers). The table came from immunoSEQ multiplex PCR; TCRdb's copy has only in-frame clones and leaves some out. The table counts about 48,000 clones; 6% to 7% lies in the top ten. Sample: PBMCs. The receptors were gathered from a male donor in good health and CMV-seropositive.

The chain employs TRBV28 and TRBJ1-4, with unresolved D. Germline V lookup: CDR1 MDHEN, CDR2 SYDVKM. Deletions cut 1 base from V and 8 bases from J, with 5 bases between. This CDR3 spans 12 amino acids. The CDR3 DNA follows: TGTGCCAGCAGTTTATTGAGCGAAAAACTGTTTTTT. This sequence encodes CASSLLSEKLFF.

The J gene is TRBJ2-3, the V gene TRBV7-2; 8 bases fit TRBD1. The germline gives CDR1 SGHTA, CDR2 FQGNSA. V shed 6 bases and J 2 bases; nucleotides not matched to a gene: 10. The CDR3 is 16 amino acids. CDR3 nucleotide sequence: TGTGCCAGCAGGGCATCAGGGACAGGCTACACAGATACGCAGTATTTT. Encoded protein: CASRASGTGYTDTQYF.

The V call is TRBV5-8, the J call TRBJ2-6; a weak D match, TRBD1 (5 bases). Trimming took off 4 bases at V and 0 bases at J, with 23 bases between the two ends. Germline V gene sequence: CDR1 SGHTS, CDR2 YDEGEE. The CDR3 covers 20 residues. The CDR3 nucleotides are TGTGCCAGCAGCCGCAGCCTTCGACAGAACCCTTACTCTGGGGCCAACGTCCTGACTTTC. Translating it yields CASSRSLRQNPYSGANVLTF.

V usage is TRBV5-1 and J usage is TRBJ2-1; possible D gene TRBD2, 6 bases. Deletions cut 0 bases from V and 8 bases from J, with 12 bases between. The V gene's germline CDR1 is SGHRS and CDR2 YFSETQ. This CDR3 has 14 amino acids. The CDR3 here is CASSLGAGGDEQFF. CDR3 sequence (DNA): TGCGCCAGCAGCTTGGGTGCAGGAGGGGATGAGCAGTTCTTC.

V gene TRBV18 combines with J gene TRBJ1-1; D gene uncertain. V lost 1 base to trimming and J lost 7 bases, with 13 bases between them. From germline, CDR1 is KGHSH and CDR2 LQKENI. This CDR3 has 14 amino acids. CDR3 loop: CASSPLGRAGEAFF. The CDR3 DNA follows: TGTGCCAGCTCACCACTGGGCCGGGCGGGTGAAGCTTTCTTT.

The CDR3, as DNA: TGTGCCAGCAGCCCCGGACAGGCTGAGCAGTTCTTC. Amino acids: CASSPGQAEQFF. The rearrangement joins TRBV16 to TRBJ2-1, with TRBD1 identical over 7 bases. The CDR3 spans 12 residues. J gave up 9 bases and V 4 bases, and 3 bases lay outside the gene matches. CDR1 is KGHSY, CDR2 FQNENV, per germline.

V gene TRBV28 combines with J gene TRBJ2-5; 13 bases are shared with TRBD2. The end of the DNA is better explained by TRBJ2-7, so the J call may be wrong. The CDR3 sequence is 16 residues long. CDR1 is MDHEN and CDR2 is SYDVKM in the germline V gene. The CDR3 DNA reads TGTGCCAGCAGTACACGACTAGCGGGGGGCCCCCGCGAGCAGTACTTC. It is translated as CASSTRLAGGPREQYF.

This rearrangement joins TRBV28 to TRBJ2-3, with a weak D call TRBD1 (5 bases). Germline assignment: CDR1 MDHEN and CDR2 SYDVKM. The CDR3 runs 14 residues. Trimming cost V 4 bases and J 0 bases, with 8 bases left between them. CDR3 region: CASSYRSSTDTQYF. The CDR3 DNA is TGTGCCAGCAGTTACAGGTCTAGCACAGATACGCAGTATTTT.

The chain carries TRBV27 and TRBJ2-3; possible D gene TRBD1, 6 bases. The V end lost 1 base, the J end lost 0 bases, and 8 bases lay between the germline ends. Per germline, CDR1 MNHEY and CDR2 SMNVEV (reference sequence). There are 15 residues in the CDR3. CDR3 sequence (DNA): TGTGCCAGCAGTTTATACAGGGCCAGCACAGATACGCAGTATTTT. It specifies CASSLYRASTDTQYF.

The J gene is TRBJ2-2, the V gene TRBV29-1, with 9 bases that match TRBD1. The junction had 5 bases not matched to a gene; V was cut back by 6 bases and J by 6 bases. The CDR3 has 13 amino acids. Per the germline V gene, CDR1 is SQVTM and CDR2 is ANQGSEA. CDR3 DNA sequence: TGCAGCGTCGGGACAGGGTACGCCGGGGAGCTGTTTTTT. Encoded protein: CSVGTGYAGELFF.